These T cell receptor beta chains were read from a single sample in a study of human T cells and chemical hapten exposure. TCRdb ran MiXCR on the RACE reads and lists one entry per CDR3 protein. The table records just over 350,000 distinct CDR3 sequences, about 6% of them present only once. The sample was whole blood, taken in connection with sensitization to the hapten diphenylcyclopropenone (DPC). Source of these receptors: a woman between 18 and 29 years old with alopecia areata. Some clones in this sample may be carry-over from other donors' samples. Both conserved end residues are trimmed from each CDR3.

CDR3 protein: ASSSGSSNQPQH
V gene: TRBV7-9

CDR3 protein: ASSLSSRTGFDEKLF
V gene: TRBV28

CDR3 protein: SAGGQEKLF
V gene: TRBV20-1

CDR3 protein: ASSSTSGEQF
V gene: TRBV6-2/TRBV6-3

CDR3 protein: ASSPDLQTNTEAF
V gene: TRBV18

CDR3 protein: ASSFRDINSPLH
V gene: TRBV5-1

CDR3 protein: ASSLAPLAGGRISTDTQY
V gene: TRBV7-2

CDR3 protein: ASSLGWGSGNTIY
V gene: TRBV4-1

CDR3 protein: ASNLGGPSTDTQY
V gene: TRBV6-6

CDR3 protein: ASSGSDPAF
V gene: TRBV6-1

CDR3 protein: ASSFGTASTDTQY
V gene: TRBV5-1

CDR3 protein: ASSLHDDATNEKLF
V gene: TRBV7-2

CDR3 protein: SVEATGTQSTDTQY
V gene: TRBV29-1

CDR3 protein: AGAGEGNSGNTIY
V gene: TRBV2

CDR3 protein: ASSLAVGTGAYEQY
V gene: TRBV5-4

CDR3 protein: ASSLLGPALAKNIQY
V gene: TRBV7-2

CDR3 protein: ASSTGTDRVGELF
V gene: TRBV5-1

CDR3 protein: ASQDRANYNEQF
V gene: TRBV6-5

CDR3 protein: SAITGTANYGYT
V gene: TRBV29-1

CDR3 protein: SVEAAGVNQPQH
V gene: TRBV29-1

CDR3 protein: ASSLVFAATEAF
V gene: TRBV7-9

CDR3 protein: ASSPDDPTSDTQY
V gene: TRBV28